This record covers a single TCR beta chain. Its antigen is not known. Time point here: week 11, during vaccination. Doses comprised 300 ug of mutant IDH1 20-mer peptide each, plus topical imiquimod. This specimen comes from a study of a mutant IDH1 vaccine in newly diagnosed glioma. Study-wide background: Vaccine administration was initiated 4-6 weeks following radiotherapy alone, or with temozolomide cycles. General study findings and limits: Any relationship between pseudoprogression and changes in top peripheral T cell clonotypes seemed absent. Vaccination induced immune responses in over 85% of patients.

Germline V gene sequence: CDR1 MNHNS, CDR2 SASEGT. V lost 2 bases and J lost 3; bases outside the gene matches: 10. This CDR3 has 17 residues. The data were produced by immunoSEQ multiplex PCR, yet TCRdb's version contains in-frame clones alone and is incomplete. The data contain roughly 130,000 clones, about four fifths of them singletons. The receptor was derived from a man aged 35 to 55 with glioma. The sample in question was PBMCs, obtained from a glioma patient whose treatment included an IDH1 peptide vaccine. The chain uses TRBV6-1 and TRBJ1-1; TRBD1 aligns across 9 bases. CDR3 DNA sequence: TGTGCCAGCAGTGAAAGGGGACAGGGAATTGGGGACACTGAAGCTTTCTTT. Its protein product is CASSERGQGIGDTEAFF.